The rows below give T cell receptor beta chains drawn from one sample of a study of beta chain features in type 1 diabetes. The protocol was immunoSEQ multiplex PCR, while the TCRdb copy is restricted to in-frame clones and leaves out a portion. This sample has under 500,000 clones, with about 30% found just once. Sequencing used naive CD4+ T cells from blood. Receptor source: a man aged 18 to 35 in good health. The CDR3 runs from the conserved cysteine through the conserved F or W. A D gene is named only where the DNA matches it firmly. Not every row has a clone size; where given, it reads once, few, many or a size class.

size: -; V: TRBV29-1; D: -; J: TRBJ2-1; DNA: TGCAGCGTTGAAGGGGCTAGCGAGAGCTCCTACAATGAGCAGTTCTTC; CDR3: CSVEGASESSYNEQFF
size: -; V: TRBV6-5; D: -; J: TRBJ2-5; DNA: TGTGCCAGCAGTTATGGGGGGCGGGAGACCCAGTACTTC; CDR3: CASSYGGRETQYF
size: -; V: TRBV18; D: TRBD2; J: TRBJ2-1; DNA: TGTGCCAGCTCACCACTAGCGGGAGGGGACGAGCAGTTCTTC; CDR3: CASSPLAGGDEQFF
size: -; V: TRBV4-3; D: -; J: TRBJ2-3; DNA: TGCGCCAGCGGGGAATCCACAGATACGCAGTATTTT; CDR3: CASGESTDTQYF
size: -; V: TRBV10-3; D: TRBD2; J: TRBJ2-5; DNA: TGTGCCATCAGTGAGTCAAGGACTAGCGGGAGGGGAGAGACCCAGTACTTC; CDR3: CAISESRTSGRGETQYF
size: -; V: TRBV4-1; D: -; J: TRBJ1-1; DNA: TGCGCCAGCAGCCAACTTCCGGGGGCGGCTGAAGCTTTCTTT; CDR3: CASSQLPGAAEAFF
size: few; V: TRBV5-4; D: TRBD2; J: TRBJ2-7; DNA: TGTGCCAGCAGCTTGGACCTAGCGGGAGGAGAGCAGTACTTC; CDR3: CASSLDLAGGEQYF
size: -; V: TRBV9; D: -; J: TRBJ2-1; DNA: TGTGCCAGCAGCGCCAGTGGTGTATACAATGAGCAGTTCTTC; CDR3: CASSASGVYNEQFF
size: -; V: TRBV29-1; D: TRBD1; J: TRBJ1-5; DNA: TGCAGCGTTGGACAGGGGGCAGAGCAGCCCCAGCATTTT; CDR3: CSVGQGAEQPQHF
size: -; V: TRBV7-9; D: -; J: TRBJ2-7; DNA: TGTGCCAGCAGCCCGCCGATGGCGTACGAGCAGTACTTC; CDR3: CASSPPMAYEQYF
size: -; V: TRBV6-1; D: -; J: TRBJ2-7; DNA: TGTGCCAGCAGTGACCGCGGGGTCCGCCTCGGGTCCTACGAGCAGTACTTC; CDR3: CASSDRGVRLGSYEQYF
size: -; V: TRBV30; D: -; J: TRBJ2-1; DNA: TGTGCCTGGGGGCGGAACAGCAATGAGCAGTTCTTC; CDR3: CAWGRNSNEQFF
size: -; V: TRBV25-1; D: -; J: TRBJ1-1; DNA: TGTGCCAGCAGTGAAATAGGGTCTGTCGGAGCTTTCTTT; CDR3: CASSEIGSVGAFF
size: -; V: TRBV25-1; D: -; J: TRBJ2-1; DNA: TGTGCCAGCAGTGACATGGTTAGCGCCTACAATGAGCAGTTCTTC; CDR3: CASSDMVSAYNEQFF
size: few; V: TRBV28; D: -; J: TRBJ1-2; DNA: TGTGCCGGCAAGGGCCGAGAGGGTACGAACTATGGCTACACCTTC; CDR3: CAGKGREGTNYGYTF
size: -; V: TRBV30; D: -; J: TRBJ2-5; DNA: TGTGCCTGGAGGAGCAGGGGTACCGAGACCCAGTACTTC; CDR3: CAWRSRGTETQYF
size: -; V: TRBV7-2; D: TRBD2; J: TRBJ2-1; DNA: TGTGCCAGCAGCTTAGCCCAGGGGCTAGCGGGAGGGCGGAATGAGCAGTTCTTC; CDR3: CASSLAQGLAGGRNEQFF
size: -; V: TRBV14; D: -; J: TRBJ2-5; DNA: TGTGCCAGCAGCTTCAGGACCCTTCAGCAGACCCAGTACTTC; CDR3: CASSFRTLQQTQYF
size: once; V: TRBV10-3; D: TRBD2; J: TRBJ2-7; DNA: TGTGCCATCAGCCCGGGGGGTGGGGAGCAGTACTTC; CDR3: CAISPGGGEQYF
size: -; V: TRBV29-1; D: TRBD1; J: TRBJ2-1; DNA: TGCAGCCCTATGGACAGGGATTCCAATGAGCAGTTCTTC; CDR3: CSPMDRDSNEQFF
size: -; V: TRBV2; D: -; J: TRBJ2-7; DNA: TGTGCCAACAGAGGACCGTCCTACGAGCAGTACTTC; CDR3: CANRGPSYEQYF
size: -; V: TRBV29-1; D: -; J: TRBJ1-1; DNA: TGCAGCGCCGCGGGGGGGCCGAACACTGAAGCTTTCTTT; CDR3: CSAAGGPNTEAFF
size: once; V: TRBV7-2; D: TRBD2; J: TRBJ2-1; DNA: TGTGCCAGCAGCTTAGATCTTAGCGGGAGTTGGTCCTACAATGAGCAGTTCTTC; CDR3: CASSLDLSGSWSYNEQFF
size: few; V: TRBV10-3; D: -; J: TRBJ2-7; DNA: TGTGCCATCAGTGCGGAGATCCACGAGCAGTACTTC; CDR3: CAISAEIHEQYF
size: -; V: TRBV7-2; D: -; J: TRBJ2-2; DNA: TGTGCCAGCAGCTTAAGCGTACCCGGGGAGCTGTTTTTT; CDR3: CASSLSVPGELFF
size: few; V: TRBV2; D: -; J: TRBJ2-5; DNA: TGTGCCAGCAGTAGCAGGGCGGGGGAGACCCAGTACTTC; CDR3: CASSSRAGETQYF
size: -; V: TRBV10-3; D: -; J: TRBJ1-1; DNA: TGTGCCATCAGTGAGTCCCGGGGGTTGATGAACACTGAAGCTTTCTTT; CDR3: CAISESRGLMNTEAFF
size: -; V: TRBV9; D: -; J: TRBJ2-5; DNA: TGTGCCAGCAGCGACGGGACCACGAGGCAGGAGACCCAGTACTTC; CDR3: CASSDGTTRQETQYF
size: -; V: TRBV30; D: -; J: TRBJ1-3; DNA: TGTGCCTGGAGTAGGTCCTCTGGAAACACCATATATTTT; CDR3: CAWSRSSGNTIYF
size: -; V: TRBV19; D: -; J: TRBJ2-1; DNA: TGTGCCAGTCTTAGCCAGAACAATGAGCAGTTCTTC; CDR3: CASLSQNNEQFF
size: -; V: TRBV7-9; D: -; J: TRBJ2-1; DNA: TGTGCCAGCGCCCCTTTCGAGACAGTCTCCTACAATGAGCAGTTCTTC; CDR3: CASAPFETVSYNEQFF
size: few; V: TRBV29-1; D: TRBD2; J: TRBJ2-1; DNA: TGCAGCGTTGCCACTAGCGGGTCAAATGAGCAGTTCTTC; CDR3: CSVATSGSNEQFF
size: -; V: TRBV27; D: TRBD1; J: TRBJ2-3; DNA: TGTGCCAGCAGAATATCCCGGGACAGGCAACCGGATACGCAGTATTTT; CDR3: CASRISRDRQPDTQYF
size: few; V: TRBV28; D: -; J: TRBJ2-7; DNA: TGTGCCAGCAGGGACAGATTCTACGAGCAGTACTTC; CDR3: CASRDRFYEQYF
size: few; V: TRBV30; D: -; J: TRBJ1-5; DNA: TGTGCCTGGAGTGTACTGGGGAATCAGCCCCAGCATTTT; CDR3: CAWSVLGNQPQHF
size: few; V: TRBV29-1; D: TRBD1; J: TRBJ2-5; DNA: TGCAGCGTTGAACCAGGGCCTGCAGGGGGCGGAAGTGACTTC; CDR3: CSVEPGPAGGGSDF
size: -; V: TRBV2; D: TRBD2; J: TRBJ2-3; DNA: TGTGCCAGCAGTGTGCAGGGAGGGGATACGCAGTATTTT; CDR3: CASSVQGGDTQYF
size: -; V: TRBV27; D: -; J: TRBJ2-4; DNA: TGTGCCAGCAGCCTAAAGGGCATTCAGTACTTC; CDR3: CASSLKGIQYF
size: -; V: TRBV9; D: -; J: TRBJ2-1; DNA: TGTGCCAGCAGCGGGAGGCCGTACAATGAGCAGTTCTTC; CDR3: CASSGRPYNEQFF
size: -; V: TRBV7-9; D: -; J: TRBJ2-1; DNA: TGTGCCAGCAGCTCCGGGGCGGCAGATTCCTGGGATGAGCAGTTCTTC; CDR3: CASSSGAADSWDEQFF
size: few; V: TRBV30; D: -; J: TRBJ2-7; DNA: TGTGCCTGGAGTGTTAATCCCCAGGGAAAAAGGGAGCAGTACTTC; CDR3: CAWSVNPQGKREQYF
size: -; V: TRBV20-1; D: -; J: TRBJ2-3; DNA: TGCAGTGCCGAGCGGGATACGCAGTATTTT; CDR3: CSAERDTQYF
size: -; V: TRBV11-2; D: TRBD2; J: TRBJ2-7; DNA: TGTGCCAGCACCGCCGGGATAGCGGGAGGCTACGAGCAGTACTTC; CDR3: CASTAGIAGGYEQYF
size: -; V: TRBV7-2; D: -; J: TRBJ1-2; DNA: TGTGCCAGCAGCACCGTAACCGGGACACCCTATGGCTACACCTTC; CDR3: CASSTVTGTPYGYTF
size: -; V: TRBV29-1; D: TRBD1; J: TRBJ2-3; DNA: TGCAGCGCTCACCGGGACAGGGGAACAGATACGCAGTATTTT; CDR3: CSAHRDRGTDTQYF
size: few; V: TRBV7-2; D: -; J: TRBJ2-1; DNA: TGTGCCAGCAGCAAGGGGAGGCTCTCCTACAATGAGCAGTTCTTC; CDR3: CASSKGRLSYNEQFF
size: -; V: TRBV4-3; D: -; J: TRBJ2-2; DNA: TGCGCCAGCAGCCAAGAAAGAGACTCACAAGACCGGGAGCTGTTTTTT; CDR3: CASSQERDSQDRELFF
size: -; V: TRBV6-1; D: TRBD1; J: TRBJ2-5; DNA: TGTGCCAGCACCAACAGGGGACCAGAGACCCAGTACTTC; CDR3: CASTNRGPETQYF
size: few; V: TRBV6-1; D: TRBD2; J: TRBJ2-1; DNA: TGTGCCAGTCTCTGGGAGGGCTACAATGAGCAGTTCTTC; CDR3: CASLWEGYNEQFF
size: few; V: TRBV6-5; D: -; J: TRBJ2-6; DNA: TGTGCCAGCAGCCTGCTATCCTCTGGGGCCAACGTCCTGACTTTC; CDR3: CASSLLSSGANVLTF
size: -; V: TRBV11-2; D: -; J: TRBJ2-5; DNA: TGTGCCAGCAGCCCGAGACAGGTACGAGAGACCCAGTACTTC; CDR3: CASSPRQVRETQYF
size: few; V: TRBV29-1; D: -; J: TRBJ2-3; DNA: TGCAGCGCCCTAACAGGCACAGATACGCAGTATTTT; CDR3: CSALTGTDTQYF
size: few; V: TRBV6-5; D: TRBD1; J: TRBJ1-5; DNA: TGTGCCAGCAGTTCCCAGGGGGGCAATCAGCCCCAGCATTTT; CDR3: CASSSQGGNQPQHF